This is a list of T cell receptor beta chains from one sample in a study of shared clonotypes between healthy human individuals. Data came from immunoSEQ multiplex PCR; TCRdb stores just in-frame clones and leaves some out. This sample has roughly 590,000 clones, with roughly 96% found just once. Sequenced input: naive CD8+ T cells sorted from blood. These receptors were taken from a woman aged 25 to 39 in good health. The CDR3 runs from the conserved cysteine through the conserved F or W.

length: 15; V: TRBV27; J: TRBJ2-7; CDR3: CASSLAGSGSYEQYF
length: 15; V: TRBV27; J: TRBJ2-7; CDR3: CASSLSKGGGYEQYF
length: 14; V: TRBV9; J: TRBJ2-2; CDR3: CASSAPPGTGELFF
length: 15; V: TRBV27; J: TRBJ2-7; CDR3: CASSPGSGSKAEQYF
length: 13; V: TRBV27; J: TRBJ1-5; CDR3: CASSGDSDQPQHF
length: 14; V: TRBV10-3; J: TRBJ2-7; CDR3: CAISEPPGRGEQYF
length: 18; V: TRBV7-2; J: TRBJ2-1; CDR3: CASSLHQGLARTYNEQFF
length: 15; V: TRBV25-1; J: TRBJ2-7; CDR3: CASSDPRRSSYEQYF
length: 14; V: TRBV6-6; J: TRBJ1-2; CDR3: CASSYSPAWEGYTF
length: 14; V: TRBV13; J: TRBJ2-1; CDR3: CASIKREHYNEQFF
length: 15; V: TRBV28; J: TRBJ1-4; CDR3: CASSPTGTKSEKLFF
length: 16; V: TRBV28; J: TRBJ2-1; CDR3: CASSQIAGGIYNEQFF
length: 14; V: TRBV15; J: TRBJ1-4; CDR3: CATSTRTGNEKLFF
length: 13; V: TRBV6-1; J: TRBJ2-7; CDR3: CASRRPDSYEQYF
length: 14; V: TRBV5-5; J: TRBJ2-7; CDR3: CASSFNYGSYEQYF
length: 15; V: TRBV14; J: TRBJ2-3; CDR3: CASSHTSGFTDTQYF
length: 16; V: TRBV27; J: TRBJ2-1; CDR3: CASSSPNGYSYNEQFF
length: 14; V: TRBV4-1; J: TRBJ1-1; CDR3: CASSLRQSNTEAFF
length: 15; V: TRBV7-8; J: TRBJ2-3; CDR3: CASSLVTTITDTQYF
length: 10; V: TRBV10-3; J: TRBJ1-2; CDR3: CAIRGVGYTF
length: 15; V: TRBV7-9; J: TRBJ2-7; CDR3: CASSSWTGKTHEQYF
length: 18; V: TRBV28; J: TRBJ2-7; CDR3: CASSLSLGVDESSYEQYF
length: 11; V: TRBV11-2; J: TRBJ2-1; CDR3: CASSLKGDEFF
length: 11; V: TRBV20-1; J: TRBJ1-2; CDR3: CSASREDGYTF
length: 14; V: TRBV28; J: TRBJ1-2; CDR3: CASSLTGTNYGYTF
length: 14; V: TRBV6-5; J: TRBJ1-1; CDR3: CASSSQGMNTEAFF
length: 12; V: TRBV30; J: TRBJ2-7; CDR3: CAWSLAGGEQYF
length: 14; V: TRBV15; J: TRBJ2-7; CDR3: CATSREGASDEQYF
length: 11; V: TRBV7-9; J: TRBJ2-1; CDR3: CASSLGSDEFF
length: 15; V: TRBV28; J: TRBJ2-7; CDR3: CASSSPLEGAYEQYF
length: 13; V: TRBV27; J: TRBJ2-1; CDR3: CASRTSVWNEQFF
length: 13; V: TRBV7-2; J: TRBJ2-7; CDR3: CASSFAGNYEQYF
length: 13; V: TRBV28; J: TRBJ1-4; CDR3: CASSFRGREKLFF
length: 15; V: TRBV7-2; J: TRBJ2-5; CDR3: CASSLGLAILETQYF
length: 17; V: TRBV11-2; J: TRBJ2-1; CDR3: CASSGGLAGMPYNEQFF
length: 14; V: TRBV15; J: TRBJ1-3; CDR3: CATSTDRAVDTIYF
length: 17; V: TRBV7-9; J: TRBJ2-6; CDR3: CASSWGTGWPGANVLTF
length: 14; V: TRBV30; J: TRBJ2-7; CDR3: CAWSWASGRYEQYF
length: 15; V: TRBV4-1; J: TRBJ2-5; CDR3: CASSQHLAEQETQYF
length: 13; V: TRBV7-9; J: TRBJ2-7; CDR3: CASSPGNRHEQYF
length: 12; V: TRBV4-1; J: TRBJ2-1; CDR3: CASSQGLVEQFF
length: 16; V: TRBV6-5; J: TRBJ2-7; CDR3: CASSYSTGRNSYEQYF
length: 16; V: TRBV7-8; J: TRBJ2-3; CDR3: CASSLVGGVGTDTQYF
length: 12; V: TRBV2; J: TRBJ2-1; CDR3: CASSGGTVEQFF
length: 16; V: TRBV28; J: TRBJ1-2; CDR3: CASSLPRSTDNYGYTF
length: 14; V: TRBV5-4; J: TRBJ2-2; CDR3: CASSFGVAGGELFF
length: 15; V: TRBV13; J: TRBJ2-7; CDR3: CASSRGGLKRYEQYF
length: 13; V: TRBV28; J: TRBJ1-1; CDR3: CASHGTANTEAFF
length: 18; V: TRBV5-1; J: TRBJ2-2; CDR3: CASSLSYQGPPNTGELFF
length: 13; V: TRBV19; J: TRBJ1-2; CDR3: CAGRRTGDYGYTF
length: 15; V: TRBV5-1; J: TRBJ2-3; CDR3: CASSLGQGGTDTQYF
length: 15; V: TRBV6-5; J: TRBJ1-1; CDR3: CASSYPTGLGTEAFF
length: 15; V: TRBV9; J: TRBJ2-7; CDR3: CASSVGRDFSYEQYF